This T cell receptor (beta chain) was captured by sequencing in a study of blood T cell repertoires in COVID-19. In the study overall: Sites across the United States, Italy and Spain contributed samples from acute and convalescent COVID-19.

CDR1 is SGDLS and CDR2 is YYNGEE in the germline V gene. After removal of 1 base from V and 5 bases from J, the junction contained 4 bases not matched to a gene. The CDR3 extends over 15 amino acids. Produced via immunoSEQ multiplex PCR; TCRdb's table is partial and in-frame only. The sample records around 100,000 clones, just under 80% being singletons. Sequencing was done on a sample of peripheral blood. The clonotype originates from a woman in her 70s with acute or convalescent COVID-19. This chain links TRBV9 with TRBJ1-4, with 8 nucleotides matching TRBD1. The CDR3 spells CASSVQGAANEKLFF. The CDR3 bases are TGTGCCAGCAGCGTACAGGGGGCGGCAAATGAAAAACTGTTTTTT.